These 20 T cell receptor beta chains came from one sample sequenced in a study of cytomegalovirus exposure and HLA in healthy donors. The study ran its PCR with 60 Vbeta and 13 Jbeta primers. TCRdb keeps only in-frame clones here, not all; method: immunoSEQ multiplex PCR. The table lists roughly 100,000 clones, 63% of them singletons. The sequenced material came from PBMCs. The receptors come from a human donor in good health.

The gene calls are TRBV30 and TRBJ1-6; TRBD1 agrees at 9 bases. CDR1 and CDR2 (germline): GTSNPN, SVGIG (reference sequence). This CDR3 is 15 amino acids long. The V and J ends lost 0 bases and 9 bases, in that order; junction bases with no gene match: 6. The CDR3 nucleotides are TGTGCCTGGAGTGTAGGAGGGACAGGGATTTCACCCCTCCACTTT. Translating gives CAWSVGGTGISPLHF.

This clone was counted a few times. The genes are TRBV4-1 and TRBJ2-1; the match to TRBD2 covers 7 bases. The CDR3 sequence is 16 residues long. Germline V gives CDR1 MGHRA, CDR2 YSYEKL. With 0 bases clipped from V and 4 bases from J, the junction kept 6 bases outside the gene matches. The CDR3 loop reads CASSQEGLAVYNEQFF. In DNA, the CDR3 is TGCGCCAGCAGCCAAGAAGGGCTAGCGGTATACAATGAGCAGTTCTTC.

This clone is classed as large. The chain uses TRBV4-1 and TRBJ2-1; 11 bases match TRBD2. CDR3 length: 16 amino acids. V shed 4 bases, J shed 8 bases, and the junction held 10 bases outside the gene matches. Germline V gene lookup returns CDR1 MGHRA and CDR2 YSYEKL. CDR3 coding DNA: TGCGCCAGCAGCCCCGGTGAGACTAGCGGGATCTATGAGCAGTTCTTC. This encodes CASSPGETSGIYEQFF.

This chain links TRBV6-1 with TRBJ2-5; D remains unclear. This CDR3 spans 13 amino acids. The germline gives CDR1 MNHNS, CDR2 SASEGT. Trimming cost V 10 bases and J 5 bases, with 17 bases left between them. CDR3 sequence reads: CATSLIERETQYF. In DNA, the CDR3 is TGTGCCACCTCGCTGATCGAACGGGAGACCCAGTACTTC.

J is TRBJ2-3 and V is TRBV30; 12 nucleotides align to TRBD2. Trimming took 4 bases from V and 3 from J; bases not matched to a gene: 5. The germline V gene encodes CDR1 GTSNPN and CDR2 SVGIG (reference sequence). This CDR3 spans 15 amino acids. The CDR3 loop is CAWTSGRARTDTQYF. The CDR3 nucleotides read TGTGCCTGGACTAGCGGGAGGGCCAGGACAGATACGCAGTATTTT.

The chain links TRBV25-1 to TRBJ2-7, with D perhaps matching TRBD2 (7 bases). CDR1 and CDR2 (germline): MGHDK, SYGVNS. The CDR3 consists of 15 residues. Trimming removed 5 bases at V and 4 bases at J, with 18 bases between. CDR3 sequence (DNA): TGTGCCAGCAGTAAGTGGAGACGGGGGGCGTACGAGCAGTACTTC. Its translation: CASSKWRRGAYEQYF.

This clone appeared a few times. CDR3 amino acids: CASGLRTGGEVYEQFF. The DNA for the CDR3 is TGTGCTAGTGGTTTGCGGACAGGGGGCGAAGTCTATGAGCAGTTCTTC. The chain combines TRBV12-5 with TRBJ2-1, with 11 bases that match TRBD1. The V segment lost 2 bases and the J segment 8 bases; nucleotides outside the gene matches: 8. The germline CDR1 and CDR2 sequences are LGHNT and FRNRAP. The CDR3 sequence is 16 residues long.

The rearrangement joins TRBV29-1 to TRBJ1-1, with D unclear. Germline V gives CDR1 SQVTM, CDR2 ANQGSEA. The V and J ends lost 7 bases and 5 bases respectively, with 14 bases between them. The CDR3 extends over 12 amino acids. CDR3 bases: TGCAGCGCAGAGGAAAGAACTACTGAAGCTTTCTTT. Protein sequence: CSAEERTTEAFF.

The chain couples TRBV5-1 to TRBJ2-1; a possible D gene is TRBD2 (6 bases). V shed 0 bases and J shed 5 bases, with 12 bases lying between them. This CDR3 spans 15 amino acids. Looked up from germline, CDR1 is SGHRS and CDR2 is YFSETQ. Written as DNA, the CDR3 is TGCGCCAGCAGCTTGGGGGACTCTAGAAACAATGAGCAGTTCTTC. Translated, it gives CASSLGDSRNNEQFF.

The table lists this clone with a few counts. Additional DNA sequences in this sample encode the identical CDR3. The chain uses TRBV7-3 and TRBJ2-5, with D perhaps matching TRBD1 (6 bases). From germline, CDR1 is SGHTA and CDR2 FQGTGA. The V end lost 2 bases, the J end lost 5 bases, and 9 bases lay between the germline ends. CDR3 length: 13 amino acids. The CDR3 spells CASSLSRGETQYF. The DNA of the CDR3 is TGTGCCAGCAGCTTATCCAGGGGTGAGACCCAGTACTTC.

Here the CDR3 reads CASSSQTFRRTGDYEQYF. Written as DNA, the CDR3 is TGTGCCAGCAGTTCCCAAACCTTTCGACGGACAGGAGACTACGAGCAGTACTTC. V gene TRBV27 combines with J gene TRBJ2-7; 7 bases are a match to TRBD1. Germline V gene lookup returns CDR1 MNHEY and CDR2 SMNVEV (reference sequence). Trimming took 4 bases from V and 3 from J; bases not matched to a gene: 18. The CDR3 is 18 amino acids.

The gene calls are TRBV10-1 and TRBJ2-1, with D possibly being TRBD2 (5 bases). The CDR3 sequence is 13 residues long. CDR1 is WNHNN and CDR2 is SYGVQD in the germline V gene (reference sequence). Trimming shortened V by 4 bases and J by 9 bases, and 13 bases separated the two germline ends. The CDR3 spells CASSVQPAGEQFF. The CDR3 coding sequence is TGCGCCAGCAGTGTTCAGCCCGCGGGTGAGCAGTTCTTC.

The CDR3 protein is CASSLVGGRGTSQYF. In DNA, the CDR3 is TGTGCCAGCAGCTTAGTAGGCGGGAGGGGAACTTCGCAGTATTTT. The rearrangement links TRBV7-9 to TRBJ2-3; TRBD2 agrees at 9 bases. J gave up 10 bases and V 1 base, and 9 bases lay outside the gene matches. The CDR3 spans 15 residues. CDR1 is SEHNR and CDR2 is FQNEAQ in the germline V gene (reference sequence).

V usage is TRBV4-1 and J usage is TRBJ1-4, with 8 positions matching TRBD1. The trim removed 4 bases at V and 4 bases at J, leaving 5 bases unmatched. The CDR3 is made up of 15 amino acids. Per the germline V gene, CDR1 is MGHRA and CDR2 is YSYEKL. CDR3 loop: CASSPDRAINEKLFF. The CDR3 DNA is TGCGCCAGCAGCCCGGACAGGGCCATTAATGAAAAACTGTTTTTT.

This chain links TRBV13 with TRBJ2-3, with 7 bases lining up with TRBD2. CDR1 and CDR2 (germline): PRHDT, FYEKMQ (reference sequence). V lost 5 bases and J lost 2; bases outside the gene matches: 10. The CDR3 totals 16 residues. The CDR3 reads CASSPGTTISTDTQYF. The CDR3 region has the DNA TGTGCCAGCAGCCCTGGGACTACAATTTCCACAGATACGCAGTATTTT.

The chain recombines TRBV7-3 with TRBJ2-2, with D possibly TRBD2 on 7 matching bases. From germline, CDR1 is SGHTA and CDR2 FQGTGA. CDR3 length equals 15 residues. Trimming cost V 5 bases and J 5 bases, with 15 bases left between them. CDR3 bases: TGTGCCAGCAGCCCCCGAGGGGGGGATACCGGGGAGCTGTTTTTT. Encoded protein: CASSPRGGDTGELFF.

This clone has more than one count but fewer than ten. The chain joins TRBV6-4 to TRBJ2-3; 12 bases match TRBD1. CDR3 length: 16 amino acids. V trimming: 4 bases; J trimming: 2 bases; junction bases outside the gene matches: 4. In germline, CDR1 is MRHNA, CDR2 SNTAGT. DNA for the CDR3: TGTGCCAGCAGTGTGGGACAGGGGGCACACACAGATACGCAGTATTTT. This encodes CASSVGQGAHTDTQYF.

The V gene is TRBV5-6, the J gene TRBJ2-5; no clear D gene. Trimming removed 1 base at V and 2 bases at J, with 6 bases between. Germline V lookup: CDR1 SGHDT, CDR2 YYEEEE. This CDR3 comprises 13 residues. The CDR3 protein is CASSLIEQETQYF. As DNA, the CDR3 is TGTGCCAGCAGCTTGATAGAACAAGAGACCCAGTACTTC.

The rearrangement links TRBV5-1 to TRBJ2-5; D gene ambiguous. Germline assignment: CDR1 SGHRS and CDR2 YFSETQ. The CDR3 covers 13 residues. V was trimmed by 4 bases and J by 2 bases, leaving 9 bases between them. Here the CDR3 reads CASSPNIQETQYF. In DNA form, the CDR3 reads TGCGCCAGCAGCCCGAACATTCAAGAGACCCAGTACTTC. Supplemented by reference TRBV5-1 and TRBJ2-5, the full variable domain reads KAGVTQTPRYLIKTRGQQVTLSCSPISGHRSVSWYQQTPGQGLQFLFEYFSETQRNKGNFPGRFSGRQFSNSRSEMNVSTLELGDSALYLCASSPNIQETQYFGPGTRLLVL.

V gene TRBV7-8 combines with J gene TRBJ2-1, with D possibly matching TRBD2 (5 bases). The V and J ends lost 5 bases and 0 bases respectively, with 14 bases between them. The germline CDR1 and CDR2 sequences are SGHVS and FQNEAQ. The CDR3 is 16 amino acids. This CDR3 is CASSRTRVGSYNEQFF. The CDR3 DNA reads as TGTGCCAGCAGCCGAACGCGGGTCGGCTCCTACAATGAGCAGTTCTTC.